This is a list of T cell receptor beta chains from one sample in a study of shared clonotypes between healthy human individuals. Assay: immunoSEQ multiplex PCR; the TCRdb copy retains only in-frame clones and omits some. The data show some 500,000 clones, roughly 95% seen once. Sequenced sample: naive CD4+ T cells sorted from blood. All receptors derive from a woman in her 30s in good health. Both conserved end residues are part of each CDR3. The D gene is left open where the match is weak. The size of a clone is reported for some rows only, either as once, few or many, or as a class for expanded clones.

D: -; V: TRBV2; J: TRBJ1-4; length: 13; size: -; CDR3: CASKGSGNEKLFF; DNA: TGTGCCAGCAAAGGGTCCGGGAATGAAAAACTGTTTTTT
D: -; V: TRBV29-1; J: TRBJ1-5; length: 14; size: -; CDR3: CSVGQGNGDQPQHF; DNA: TGCAGCGTTGGGCAGGGGAACGGGGATCAGCCCCAGCATTTT
D: -; V: TRBV19; J: TRBJ1-5; length: 16; size: once; CDR3: CASSTATGFGNQPQHF; DNA: TGTGCCAGTAGTACAGCAACAGGGTTTGGCAATCAGCCCCAGCATTTT
D: TRBD1; V: TRBV7-9; J: TRBJ2-5; length: 15; size: -; CDR3: CASSIDRGPSETQYF; DNA: TGTGCCAGCAGCATCGACAGGGGGCCCTCGGAGACCCAGTACTTC
D: TRBD2; V: TRBV5-1; J: TRBJ2-2; length: 16; size: -; CDR3: CASSGRLALNTGELFF; DNA: TGCGCCAGCAGCGGGAGACTAGCGTTGAACACCGGGGAGCTGTTTTTT
D: -; V: TRBV5-4; J: TRBJ1-2; length: 12; size: once; CDR3: CASSLGPYGYTF; DNA: TGTGCCAGCAGCCTCGGACCCTATGGCTACACCTTC
D: TRBD1; V: TRBV9; J: TRBJ1-4; length: 14; size: -; CDR3: CASSKGAGNEKLFF; DNA: TGTGCCAGCTCAAAGGGGGCGGGAAATGAAAAACTGTTTTTT
D: TRBD1; V: TRBV28; J: TRBJ1-5; length: 14; size: -; CDR3: CASSPGQFNQPQHF; DNA: TGTGCCAGCAGTCCGGGACAGTTCAATCAGCCCCAGCATTTT
D: -; V: TRBV4-1; J: TRBJ2-1; length: 16; size: -; CDR3: CASSQETGRAYGEQFF; DNA: TGCGCCAGCAGCCAAGAGACAGGGAGGGCTTATGGTGAGCAGTTCTTC
D: -; V: TRBV27; J: TRBJ2-3; length: 11; size: -; CDR3: CASSLYDTQYF; DNA: TGTGCCAGCAGTTTATACGATACGCAGTATTTT
D: -; V: TRBV2; J: TRBJ2-7; length: 11; size: once; CDR3: CASSPDGEQYF; DNA: TGTGCCAGCAGTCCCGACGGCGAGCAGTACTTC
D: TRBD1; V: TRBV5-1; J: TRBJ2-7; length: 14; size: -; CDR3: CASRGTGTTYEQYF; DNA: TGCGCCAGCAGAGGGACAGGAACCACCTACGAGCAGTACTTC
D: TRBD1; V: TRBV4-2; J: TRBJ1-3; length: 17; size: -; CDR3: CASSHRRTGISGNTIYF; DNA: TGTGCCAGCAGCCACCGTCGGACAGGGATCTCTGGAAACACCATATATTTT
D: -; V: TRBV7-6; J: TRBJ1-2; length: 13; size: few; CDR3: CASSLRGAVGYTF; DNA: TGTGCCAGCAGCTTAAGAGGGGCCGTTGGCTACACCTTC
D: TRBD1; V: TRBV7-2; J: TRBJ2-1; length: 15; size: -; CDR3: CASSLGQGNTNEQFF; DNA: TGTGCCAGCAGCTTGGGACAGGGGAATACCAATGAGCAGTTCTTC
D: -; V: TRBV27; J: TRBJ1-5; length: 13; size: -; CDR3: CASSLAGGLPLHF; DNA: TGTGCCAGCAGTTTGGCCGGGGGCCTCCCACTGCATTTT
D: -; V: TRBV5-1; J: TRBJ1-3; length: 16; size: -; CDR3: CASSLGGQVSGNTIYF; DNA: TGCGCCAGCAGCTTGGGAGGCCAGGTCTCTGGAAACACCATATATTTT
D: -; V: TRBV7-2; J: TRBJ2-2; length: 13; size: -; CDR3: CASSKQGTGELFF; DNA: TGTGCCAGCAGCAAGCAGGGGACCGGGGAGCTGTTTTTT
D: -; V: TRBV7-8; J: TRBJ1-1; length: 14; size: -; CDR3: CASSAGTPSTEAFF; DNA: TGTGCCAGCAGCGCCGGGACACCGTCCACTGAAGCTTTCTTT
D: -; V: TRBV7-2; J: TRBJ1-5; length: 13; size: few; CDR3: CASSLVGDQPQHF; DNA: TGTGCCAGCAGCTTAGTGGGGGATCAGCCCCAGCATTTT
D: TRBD2; V: TRBV28; J: TRBJ2-7; length: 14; size: -; CDR3: CASSKIAGHYEQYF; DNA: TGTGCCAGCAGCAAAATAGCGGGGCACTACGAGCAGTACTTC
D: TRBD1; V: TRBV19; J: TRBJ2-7; length: 11; size: -; CDR3: CASSDRGEQYF; DNA: TGTGCCAGTAGTGACAGGGGAGAACAGTACTTC
D: TRBD2; V: TRBV5-8; J: TRBJ2-3; length: 16; size: -; CDR3: CASSLGLAGYTDTQYF; DNA: TGTGCCAGCAGCTTAGGACTAGCGGGCTACACAGATACGCAGTATTTT
D: -; V: TRBV18; J: TRBJ1-5; length: 15; size: -; CDR3: CASSPGLDTNQPQHF; DNA: TGTGCCAGCTCACCAGGGTTGGACACGAATCAGCCCCAGCATTTT
D: TRBD2; V: TRBV7-2; J: TRBJ2-7; length: 15; size: once; CDR3: CASSLGSGNSYEQYF; DNA: TGTGCCAGCAGCCTCGGCAGCGGGAACTCCTACGAGCAGTACTTC
D: TRBD2; V: TRBV5-5; J: TRBJ2-3; length: 14; size: -; CDR3: CASSRGTNIDTQYF; DNA: TGTGCCAGCAGCCGCGGGACTAATATAGATACGCAGTATTTT
D: -; V: TRBV15; J: TRBJ1-4; length: 17; size: -; CDR3: CATSRVNYGQHNEKLFF; DNA: TGTGCCACCAGCAGAGTAAATTACGGACAGCATAATGAAAAACTGTTTTTT
D: -; V: TRBV5-1; J: TRBJ2-2; length: 16; size: -; CDR3: CASSLAERANTGELFF; DNA: TGCGCCAGCAGCTTGGCGGAGCGGGCGAACACCGGGGAGCTGTTTTTT
D: -; V: TRBV28; J: TRBJ2-7; length: 14; size: once; CDR3: CASSLDGGPYEQYF; DNA: TGTGCCAGCAGTTTAGACGGGGGCCCCTACGAGCAGTACTTC
D: TRBD2; V: TRBV28; J: TRBJ2-1; length: 16; size: -; CDR3: CASSSSGGSSYNEQFF; DNA: TGTGCCAGCAGTTCCTCGGGCGGGAGCTCCTACAATGAGCAGTTCTTC
D: -; V: TRBV2; J: TRBJ1-6; length: 12; size: once; CDR3: CASRAENSPLHF; DNA: TGTGCCAGCAGGGCAGAAAATTCACCCCTCCACTTT
D: TRBD1; V: TRBV18; J: TRBJ2-1; length: 15; size: -; CDR3: CASSPGQGPLNEQFF; DNA: TGTGCCAGCTCACCGGGACAGGGACCCTTGAATGAGCAGTTCTTC
D: TRBD1; V: TRBV10-1; J: TRBJ2-1; length: 12; size: -; CDR3: CASSATGNEQFF; DNA: TGCGCCAGCAGTGCGACAGGGAATGAGCAGTTCTTC
D: -; V: TRBV4-1; J: TRBJ1-4; length: 12; size: once; CDR3: CASSQYPEKLFF; DNA: TGCGCCAGCAGCCAATATCCGGAAAAACTGTTTTTT
D: -; V: TRBV19; J: TRBJ2-1; length: 12; size: -; CDR3: CASSGGLYEQFF; DNA: TGTGCCAGTAGCGGGGGCCTTTATGAGCAGTTCTTC
D: TRBD1; V: TRBV5-1; J: TRBJ2-7; length: 15; size: -; CDR3: CASSLVGTGSYEQYF; DNA: TGCGCCAGCAGCTTGGTGGGGACAGGGTCCTACGAGCAGTACTTC
D: -; V: TRBV27; J: TRBJ2-1; length: 12; size: -; CDR3: CASSREGTGEFF; DNA: TGTGCCAGCAGCCGAGAAGGGACTGGGGAGTTCTTC
D: TRBD1; V: TRBV30; J: TRBJ1-2; length: 13; size: -; CDR3: CAWRGQPGGGYTF; DNA: TGTGCCTGGAGGGGACAGCCGGGAGGCGGCTACACCTTC
D: -; V: TRBV6-6; J: TRBJ1-2; length: 14; size: once; CDR3: CASSSAGQGNGYTF; DNA: TGTGCCAGCAGTTCAGCGGGGCAGGGGAATGGCTACACCTTC
D: -; V: TRBV9; J: TRBJ1-4; length: 14; size: -; CDR3: CASSLRATNEKLFF; DNA: TGTGCCAGCAGCCTGAGGGCAACTAATGAAAAACTGTTTTTT